The T cell receptor beta chain under discussion was sequenced for a study of regulatory T cells in long-lasting Graves disease. This clonotype was detected ten times or more. Its antigen remains unknown. Germline CDR1 MNHEY, CDR2 SMNVEV (reference sequence). The CDR3 consists of 18 residues. With V trimmed by 4 bases and J by 0 bases, 13 bases remained unmatched. Points from the study as a whole: Favoring TRBV28, TRBJ1-2 and TRBJ2-5 was a feature seen in persistent disease. The study examined only peripheral blood, not thyroid tissue.

The authors built TCR beta libraries using iRepertoire HTBI primers and Arm-PCR of CDR3 regions. TCRdb passed the multiplex PCR reads through MiXCR, listing each CDR3 protein once. The data show about 460,000 distinct CDR3 sequences, about 22% seen once. Time point specified: persistent/refractory GD, antithyroid drugs over 5 years with positive TRAb. PBMC RNA served as the TCR library source. Investigators report Graves' disease was diagnosed under American Thyroid Association guidelines. This chain uses TRBV27 with TRBJ1-2, with TRBD1 identical over 8 bases. The sequencing here drew on peripheral blood mononuclear cells (PBMCs), taken when the disease was refractory, from a patient treated with antithyroid drugs. This clonotype originated in a female donor with Graves disease. CDR3 nucleotides: TGTGCCAGCAGTTCGCTGGGTAACCCGGGACAGGCTAACTATGGCTACACCTTC. Its translation: CASSSLGNPGQANYGYTF.